This T cell receptor (beta chain) was identified in a study of beta chain features in type 1 diabetes. Study-wide findings and caveats: There was a moderate but significant shortening of TCRB CDR3s in all four CD4+ subsets of Type 1 diabetes patients.

In germline, CDR1 is LGHNA, CDR2 YSLEER. The CDR3 loop spans 15 amino acids. The V end was cut by 1 base, the J end by 3 bases, with 13 bases between. Expressed TCRB transcripts were sequenced because the entire RNA isolate underwent reverse transcription. TCRdb's table, derived via immunoSEQ multiplex PCR, lists solely in-frame clones and lacks some. Of approximately 280,000 clones listed, over 14% were seen once; the top ten hold less than 0.02%. A few counts support this clone. What it binds is not known. Sequenced input: naive CD4+ T cells from blood. The TCR was taken from a man between 18 and 35 years old with type 1 diabetes. The chain couples TRBV4-3 to TRBJ2-7, with D possibly TRBD1 on 6 matching bases. Written as DNA, the CDR3 is TGCGCCAGCAGCCAAGGACAGGATATTTACTACGAGCAGTACTTC. This translates into CASSQGQDIYYEQYF.